This T cell receptor (beta chain) was captured in a study of blood T cell repertoires in COVID-19. CDR3 length equals 15 residues. V lost 0 bases to trimming and J lost 6 bases; unmatched junction nucleotides: 7. Germline-derived CDR1 and CDR2 are SGDLS and YYNGEE. The assay was immunoSEQ multiplex PCR, and TCRdb's table has in-frame clones only and misses some. The sample shows under 300,000 clones, approximately 80% of them seen only once. This chain uses TRBV9 with TRBJ2-7, with 9 bases aligning to TRBD1. The sequence came from a woman aged 60-70 years with active or convalescent COVID-19. The sequenced material came from peripheral blood. CDR3 in amino acids: CASSVDGQGFFEQYF. As DNA, the CDR3 is TGTGCCAGCAGCGTAGATGGACAGGGGTTCTTCGAGCAGTACTTC.